The rows below give T cell receptor beta chains drawn from one sample of a study of blood T cell repertoires in COVID-19. Libraries were prepared by immunoSEQ multiplex PCR; TCRdb keeps only in-frame clonotypes and omits some of them. The sample lists a few hundred thousand clones, approximately 85% seen once, with more than 2% in the top ten. Sequencing input: peripheral blood. The receptors originated from a woman aged 65 to 85 with COVID-19, enrolled during active disease. Both conserved end residues are trimmed from each CDR3. The D gene is left open where the match is weak.

v_call	j_call	cdr3_length	d_call	cdr3_aa
TRBV5-1	TRBJ2-1	15	-	ASSPYFRDKLYNEQF
TRBV6-5	TRBJ2-7	13	TRBD1	ASSYSYRGPYEQY
TRBV24-1	TRBJ2-1	12	TRBD2	ATSDRLAGGEQF
TRBV6-1	TRBJ1-1	13	-	ASSEVGSGDTEAF
TRBV6-1	TRBJ1-2	13	TRBD1	ASSDGAGGADGYT
TRBV7-3	TRBJ2-1	13	-	ASSSAAVSYNEQF
TRBV30	TRBJ2-7	13	-	AWSLWVGVPYEQY
TRBV5-1	TRBJ1-1	11	-	ASSSTANTEAF
TRBV4-3	TRBJ2-3	11	-	ASSITALDTQY
TRBV11-2	TRBJ2-1	14	TRBD2	ASSLAGGGFYNEQF
TRBV5-1	TRBJ1-1	13	TRBD1	ASSMRTGADSEAF
TRBV7-9	TRBJ1-3	15	TRBD1	ASSPGGWDSSGNTIY
TRBV5-6	TRBJ2-5	12	-	ASSLWSSSETQY
TRBV11-2	TRBJ2-3	12	-	ASSHPGPADTQY
TRBV6-5	TRBJ1-2	11	TRBD1	ATRGASDYGYT
TRBV5-5	TRBJ1-6	12	-	ASSLGQENSPLH
TRBV10-3	TRBJ2-3	14	TRBD2	AIGTSGGASTDTQY
TRBV7-3	TRBJ2-1	15	TRBD2	ASSPRGGASGSVEQF
TRBV27	TRBJ1-2	11	-	ASPGEGNYGYT
TRBV19	TRBJ1-5	12	-	ASSIIWGAQPQH
TRBV2	TRBJ1-1	12	-	ASRRDRMNTEAF
TRBV6-2/TRBV6-3	TRBJ1-2	13	TRBD1	ASSTGQGSLRGYT
TRBV11-2	TRBJ1-5	11	TRBD1	ASSTDRGGPQH
TRBV4-1	TRBJ1-2	17	TRBD1	ASSQDAGTGSQWGYGYT
TRBV5-5	TRBJ2-6	14	TRBD1	ASSLQGALGANVLT
TRBV29-1	TRBJ2-7	8	-	SVAEREQY
TRBV19	TRBJ2-1	14	TRBD2	ASIPSGRAAYNEQF
TRBV4-3	TRBJ2-3	14	-	ASSQAGGSSTDTQY
TRBV4-3	TRBJ1-2	14	-	ASSQELNGQIYGYT
TRBV5-1	TRBJ2-5	12	TRBD1	ASRRTGSYETQY
TRBV7-7	TRBJ2-7	12	-	ASSVYETGYEQY
TRBV3-1/TRBV3-2	TRBJ1-1	13	TRBD1	ASSQGTGVGAEAF
TRBV6-1	TRBJ1-5	12	-	ASSEAGGAQPQH
TRBV6-2/TRBV6-3	TRBJ2-5	11	-	ASSWQGQETQY
TRBV3-1/TRBV3-2	TRBJ1-3	15	-	ASSQVPFRGAGNTIY
TRBV4-3	TRBJ1-4	14	TRBD1	ASSRAPGQGNEKLF
TRBV7-9	TRBJ1-1	11	-	ASGRQQNTEAF
TRBV5-1	TRBJ2-5	13	TRBD1	ASSLPWTGQETQY
TRBV5-1	TRBJ1-1	11	-	ASSLGRGPEAF